What follows describes a single T cell receptor beta chain. In this sample, this clonotype turned up a few times. The clone's antigen remains unknown. No base quality information exists; no much larger clone differs at one position. Libraries were built with PCR. Sequenced using an Illumina HiSeq 2500. To normalize quantification of the TCRbeta repertoire, the TCR libraries were built with molecular barcoding that relied on unique molecular identifiers. TCRdb applied fastp at Q25 and MiXCR to the public reads, then kept only in-frame beta chains. Rows are unified per CDR3 protein, each entry keeping the most common DNA and genes. The table for this sample lists hundreds of thousands of distinct CDR3 sequences; 23% of them were counted only once. Roughly 14% of the sample is in the top ten clones. This sample was included in a study of T-cell reconstitution after alpha-beta-depleted transplantation in children (dated by TCRdb to 2016 to 2017). In the study overall: The study quantitatively tracked T-cell immune reconstitution after TCRalphabeta/CD19-depleted allogeneic hematopoietic cell transplantation in children using TCR repertoire profiling. What the study reported, not specific to this receptor: Apparently early alphabetaT-cell count recovery about two months after transplant reportedly relied on only several hundred rapidly expanded clones derived from non-depleted graft cells. The frequencies of hyperexpanded clones fell over the following months, and after one year, T-cell counts and TCRbeta diversity were mostly attributed to newly produced T cells. In some patients, high TCRbeta diversity at day 60 was attributed to recipient T cells and intrathymic progenitors that had survived conditioning.

V trim: 1 base; J trim: 0 bases; unmatched bases: 0. CDR1 and CDR2 were assigned from the germline V gene as LGHNA and YSLEER. The CDR3 numbers 16 residues from cysteine through phenylalanine. The only DNA kept is the CDR3, 48 bases in frame from the first base. This specimen's treatment or condition label, interpreted: allogeneic hematopoietic cell transplantation with graft depleted of TCRalphabeta T cells and CD19 B cells. Transplant recipients were children who received TCRalphabeta/CD19-depleted allogeneic hematopoietic cell grafts. The receptor's source is a boy under two years old who had a stem cell transplant for acute myeloid leukemia, so the T cells may come from the graft donor. Source: PBMCs, mostly from graft donor cells, taken 360 days after TCRalphabeta/CD19-depleted stem cell transplant. The chain was built from TRBV4-3 and TRBJ2-2, and TRBD1 aligns with 9 junction nucleotides. The nucleotide sequence is given as TGCGCCAGCAGCCAAGGGACAGGGGCGAACACCGGGGAGCTGTTTTTT. Its amino acids are CASSQGTGANTGELFF.